This passage covers 16 T cell receptor beta chains from one sample sequenced in a study of T cell repertoires in ileal Crohn's disease. Clones were sequenced by immunoSEQ multiplex PCR, and TCRdb holds only the in-frame ones, with some missing. The sample has about 12,000 clones, approximately 78% seen once. The time point was: neoterminal ileum biopsy at postoperative endoscopy, about 6 months after surgery. Sequences were obtained from ileal tissue. The source of these receptors is an adult with Crohn's disease.

As concerns this clone: One end of the junction varies from germline; a read error may be responsible. This chain uses TRBV2 with TRBJ2-1, with D unresolved. The CDR3 contains 12 residues. The germline CDR1 and CDR2 sequences are SNHLY and FYNNEI. CDR3: CASREDRNEQFF. The CDR3 bases are TGTGCCAGCAGGGAAGACCGGAATGAGCAGTTCTTC.

The chain uses TRBV11-3 and TRBJ1-1; D gene unclear. V gave up 1 base and J gave up 2 bases, with 8 bases separating them. Germline CDR1 SGHNT, CDR2 YENEEA. CDR3 length: 14 amino acids. CDR3 in DNA: TGTGCCAGCAGCTTAGTCAACAGAAACACTGAAGCTTTCTTT. Amino acid sequence: CASSLVNRNTEAFF.

The gene calls are TRBV10-3 and TRBJ2-7, with 10 bases identical to TRBD1. This CDR3 comprises 14 residues. With V trimmed by 6 bases and J by 5 bases, 7 bases remained unmatched. CDR1 and CDR2 (germline): ENHRY, SYGVKD. The CDR3 is CAISAGTGVHEQYF. CDR3 DNA: TGTGCCATCAGCGCCGGGACAGGGGTCCACGAGCAGTACTTC.

This clone was observed once. The chain couples TRBV7-9 to TRBJ2-3; unclear D gene. This CDR3 spans 14 amino acids. Germline assignment: CDR1 SEHNR and CDR2 FQNEAQ (reference sequence). V lost 5 bases and J lost 3, with 12 bases in between. This CDR3 is CASSPRLGTDTQYF. CDR3 nucleotide sequence: TGTGCCAGCAGCCCCCGACTTGGGACAGATACGCAGTATTTT.

The chain has TRBV28 and TRBJ1-2; 7 bases are a match to TRBD1. The J segment lost 4 bases and the V segment lost 4 bases, leaving 3 bases of the junction unmatched. Germline CDR1 is MDHEN and CDR2 is SYDVKM. The CDR3 consists of 13 residues. The CDR3 sequence is CASSSDRVYGYTF. Written as DNA, the CDR3 is TGTGCCAGCAGTTCCGACAGGGTCTATGGCTACACCTTC.

In this sample, this clone turned up once. The J gene is TRBJ2-7, the V gene TRBV29-1; TRBD1 matches 7 bases. Germline CDR1 and CDR2: SQVTM and ANQGSEA. J gave up 5 bases and V 8 bases, and 12 bases lay outside the gene matches. The CDR3 is made up of 13 amino acids. The CDR3 nucleotides are TGCAGCATTTACAGGGGCCTACTAAACGAGCAGTACTTC. Translation gives CSIYRGLLNEQYF.

The chain has TRBV6-1 and TRBJ2-5; TRBD1 agrees at 7 bases. CDR3 size: 16 residues. Germline-derived CDR1 and CDR2 are MNHNS and SASEGT. With V trimmed by 4 bases and J by 4 bases, 12 bases remained unmatched. CDR3 sequence reads: CASSVNRQGRGETQYF. The DNA of the CDR3 is TGTGCCAGCAGTGTTAATAGACAGGGTCGGGGAGAGACCCAGTACTTC.

The chain joins TRBV2 to TRBJ1-4, with a tentative D call TRBD1 (5 bases). CDR1 and CDR2 (germline): SNHLY, FYNNEI. The CDR3 runs to 14 residues. V was cut by 5 bases and J by 8 bases, with 15 bases left in between. The chain's CDR3 is CASSQSQGNEKLFF. DNA for the CDR3: TGTGCCAGCAGTCAAAGTCAGGGTAACGAAAAACTGTTTTTT.

There are a few counts of this clone. This sequence joins TRBV30 and TRBJ2-3; 8 nucleotides line up with TRBD2. CDR1 and CDR2 from the germline V gene are GTSNPN and SVGIG (reference sequence). Trimming cost V 1 base and J 14 bases; bases outside gene matches: 8. There are 12 residues in the CDR3. The CDR3 loop reads CAWSAGGRALYF. As DNA, the CDR3 is TGTGCCTGGAGTGCGGGGGGGAGGGCCCTGTATTTT.

The chain carries TRBV28 and TRBJ2-1, with TRBD1 as a possible D gene (6 bases). V lost 4 bases and J 3 bases, leaving 16 bases between the germline ends. In germline, CDR1 is MDHEN, CDR2 SYDVKM. CDR3 length: 16 residues. The CDR3 sequence: CASSSWSEGDYNEQFF. CDR3 in DNA: TGTGCCAGCAGTTCCTGGAGCGAGGGGGACTACAATGAGCAGTTCTTC.

The chain carries TRBV5-4 and TRBJ1-1; 8 positions match TRBD1. There are 14 residues in the CDR3. CDR1 SGHNT and CDR2 YYREEE come from the germline V gene (reference sequence). J was trimmed by 5 bases and V by 5 bases; bases with no gene match: 8. In nucleotides, the CDR3 is TGTGCCAGCAGAGGCAGGGGGCTAGGGACTGAAGCTTTCTTT. Residues: CASRGRGLGTEAFF.

The chain uses TRBV7-9 and TRBJ1-2; 7 bases are shared with TRBD1. Germline values: CDR1 SEHNR, CDR2 FQNEAQ (reference sequence). After removal of 5 bases from V and 1 base from J, the junction contained 13 bases not matched to a gene. CDR3 length: 17 amino acids. The chain's CDR3 is CASSPVVSGGHNYGYTF. DNA for the CDR3: TGTGCCAGCAGCCCGGTAGTTTCAGGGGGACATAACTATGGCTACACCTTC.

The rearrangement uses TRBV5-1 and TRBJ2-5; the D gene is possibly TRBD1 (5 bases). The length of the CDR3 is 14 residues. CDR1 is SGHRS and CDR2 is YFSETQ in the germline V gene. V was cut by 0 bases and J by 5 bases, with 11 bases left in between. The CDR3, as DNA: TGCGCCAGCAGCTTGGTGCCAGGGCACGAGACCCAGTACTTC. It translates to CASSLVPGHETQYF.

The V and J genes are TRBV29-1 and TRBJ1-1; 8 bases agree with TRBD1. Germline V gene data show CDR1 as SQVTM and CDR2 as ANQGSEA. This CDR3 is built from 10 residues. V trimming: 8 bases; J trimming: 8 bases; junction bases outside the gene matches: 4. The CDR3 DNA reads as TGCAGCACCGCAGGGGGCGAAGCTTTCTTT. Amino acids: CSTAGGEAFF.

The gene calls are TRBV7-3 and TRBJ2-1; tentatively, D is TRBD2 (5 bases). CDR1 is SGHTA and CDR2 is FQGTGA in the germline V gene. The CDR3 extends over 15 amino acids. Trimming took off 5 bases at V and 9 bases at J, with 20 bases between the two ends. The CDR3 is CASSPRTGIHVEQFF. In DNA form, the CDR3 reads TGTGCCAGCAGCCCAAGGACCGGGATCCACGTTGAGCAGTTCTTC.

The V call is TRBV7-2, the J call TRBJ1-2; possibly TRBD1 for D (6 bases). Germline CDR1 SGHTA, CDR2 FQGNSA. This CDR3 comprises 12 residues. V was shortened by 10 bases and J by 6 bases, with 15 bases between the two germline ends. CDR3 sequence (DNA): TGTGCCAAGACACCCGGACAGCATGGCTACACCTTC. This translates into CAKTPGQHGYTF.